This passage covers 13 T cell receptor beta chains from one sample sequenced in a study of regulatory T cells in long-lasting Graves disease. Construction of the TCR beta libraries employed iRepertoire HTBI primers in conjunction with Arm-PCR of CDR3 regions. Each CDR3 protein is one row after TCRdb ran MiXCR on the multiplex PCR reads. The sample has hundreds of thousands of distinct CDR3 sequences, about 16% seen once. Time point described: newly diagnosed GD, antithyroid drugs for less than 3 months. With RNA extracted from PBMCs as input, the TCR library was made. In addition, the sample was reused for a study of T cells in Graves' hyperthyroidism and ophthalmopathy.

The starting material was peripheral blood mononuclear cells (PBMCs), obtained at new diagnosis, from a patient treated with antithyroid drugs. The origin of the receptors is a man younger than 35 with Graves disease.

This clonotype was detected a few times. The chain combines TRBV25-1 with TRBJ1-4; no firm D call. V lost 4 bases to trimming and J lost 10 bases, with 13 bases between them. The CDR3 length is 13 residues. CDR1 MGHDK and CDR2 SYGVNS come from the germline V gene. The CDR3 region is CASSGGGSGKLFF. The DNA for the CDR3 is TGTGCCAGCAGTGGCGGCGGCTCGGGAAAACTGTTTTTT.

The chain links TRBV10-3 to TRBJ2-7; no clear D. Germline V gene data show CDR1 as ENHRY and CDR2 as SYGVKD. The length of the CDR3 is 12 residues. The germline V and J ends were trimmed by 4 bases and 2 bases, with 6 bases remaining between them. The CDR3 region is CAISGIAYEQYF. CDR3 sequence (DNA): TGTGCCATCAGTGGAATCGCCTACGAGCAGTACTTC.

This clonotype was observed many times. The gene calls are TRBV7-6 and TRBJ1-6; no firm D call. Trimming took off 0 bases at V and 0 bases at J, with 15 bases between the two ends. The CDR3 extends over 19 amino acids. Per germline, CDR1 SGHVS and CDR2 FNYEAQ. The CDR3 nucleotides read TGTGCCAGCAGCTTAGCGAGGTTCGACGGCAGCTCCTATAATTCACCCCTCCACTTT. This sequence encodes CASSLARFDGSSYNSPLHF.

This clonotype was detected a few times. CDR3: CASSLGSRLRGIGETQYF. The CDR3 bases are TGTGCCAGCAGCTTAGGATCACGACTGAGGGGGATAGGGGAGACCCAGTACTTC. The rearrangement uses TRBV11-2 and TRBJ2-5; tentatively, D is TRBD1 (6 bases). V lost 1 base and J lost 5, with 23 bases in between. The length of the CDR3 is 18 residues. Germline V CDR1 and CDR2: SGHAT, FQNNGV. Combining the CDR3 with reference TRBV11-2 and TRBJ2-5 gives the whole variable domain EAGVAQSPRYKIIEKRQSVAFWCNPISGHATLYWYQQILGQGPKLLIQFQNNGVVDDSQLPKDRFSAERLKGVDSTLKIQPAKLEDSAVYLCASSLGSRLRGIGETQYFGPGTRLLVL.

As to this clonotype: A much larger clone lies a single base off, so this may be a read error. The rearrangement joins TRBV7-2 to TRBJ2-1; the D call may be TRBD1 or TRBD2 (5 bases each). Trimming removed 5 bases at V and 10 bases at J, with 18 bases between. The CDR3 has 14 residues. CDR1 is SGHTA and CDR2 is FQGNSA in the germline V gene. CDR3 residues: CASSPSGPTYEQFF. The CDR3, as DNA: TGTGCCAGCAGCCCGTCGGGACCAACCTACGAGCAGTTCTTC.

This clonotype has at least ten counts. The rearrangement links TRBV13 to TRBJ2-7; D possibly uses TRBD1 or TRBD2 (6 bases each). CDR1 PRHDT and CDR2 FYEKMQ come from the germline V gene (reference sequence). The V gene lost 7 bases and the J gene lost 1 base, with 14 bases spanning the gap. The CDR3 totals 14 residues. The CDR3 reads CASTGAAESYEQYF. Written as DNA, the CDR3 is TGTGCCAGCACGGGGGCTGCGGAATCCTACGAGCAGTACTTC.

This chain links TRBV12-3 or TRBV12-4 with TRBJ2-1; 10 bases align to TRBD2. The CDR3 runs 15 residues. Trimming took 8 bases from V and 8 from J; bases not matched to a gene: 12. The CDR3 sequence is CASGDSGRVLYEQFF. The CDR3 DNA reads TGTGCCAGCGGAGACAGCGGGAGGGTCCTCTATGAGCAGTTCTTC.

In its sample, this clonotype was seen a few times. This rearrangement joins TRBV9 to TRBJ1-2; TRBD1 matches 7 bases. The ends lost 4 bases at V and 10 bases at J; junction bases unmatched: 13. The CDR3 has 14 residues. The V gene's germline CDR1 is SGDLS and CDR2 YYNGEE. This chain's CDR3 is CASSLTGTAFYYTF. Here the CDR3 DNA reads TGTGCCAGCAGCCTTACCGGGACAGCCTTCTACTACACCTTC.

This rearrangement joins TRBV3-1 to TRBJ1-4; D gene ambiguous. The CDR3 extends over 17 amino acids. CDR1 LGHDT and CDR2 YNNKEL come from the germline V gene (reference sequence). Between the trimmed V and J ends, which lost 4 bases and 5 bases, there was a span of 20 bases. For the CDR3, the DNA is TGTGCCAGCAGCCCCCAGACCACCGGGATTTCGAATGAAAAACTGTTTTTT. As protein: CASSPQTTGISNEKLFF. Based on the CDR3 plus reference TRBV3-1 and TRBJ1-4, the full variable domain is DTAVSQTPKYLVTQMGNDKSIKCEQNLGHDTMYWYKQDSKKFLKIMFSYNNKELIINETVPNRFSPKSPDKAHLNLHINSLELGDSAVYFCASSPQTTGISNEKLFFGSGTQLSVL.

This clonotype was counted only a few times. The V call is TRBV5-5, the J call TRBJ2-7, with TRBD1 matching over 10 bases. Germline assignment: CDR1 SGHKS and CDR2 YYEKEE (reference sequence). V shed 4 bases, J shed 1 base, and the junction held 5 bases outside the gene matches. The CDR3 loop spans 15 amino acids. In nucleotides, the CDR3 is TGTGCCAGCAGCGATCCGGGACAGGGGTCCTACGAGCAGTACTTC. Amino acids: CASSDPGQGSYEQYF.

This clonotype was picked up a small number of times. The chain combines TRBV20-1 with TRBJ2-5, with a weak D call TRBD2 (5 bases). The ends were cut back, 6 bases at V and 2 bases at J, with 16 bases in the middle. The germline V gene has CDR1 DFQATT and CDR2 SNEGSKA (reference sequence). The CDR3 covers 14 residues. The CDR3 sequence: CSARPASGQETQYF. The CDR3 nucleotides read TGCAGTGCCCGTCCGGCGTCGGGGCAAGAGACCCAGTACTTC.

This clonotype showed up many times. The chain employs TRBV5-8 and TRBJ1-5; maybe TRBD1 (6 bases). The CDR3 has 15 amino acids. Germline V lookup: CDR1 SGHTS, CDR2 YDEGEE. V lost 3 bases to trimming and J lost 0 bases, with 10 bases between them. The CDR3 is CASSSGQYSNQPQHF. The CDR3 bases are TGTGCCAGCAGCTCGGGACAATATAGCAATCAGCCCCAGCATTTT.

Worth noting for this clonotype: It may be a read error: a sequence one base away is much more abundant. The chain employs TRBV6-5 and TRBJ2-5; no firm D call. This CDR3 region has 14 residues. Germline V gene sequence: CDR1 MNHEY, CDR2 SVGAGI. The CDR3 DNA reads TGTGCCTGCAGTTTACTAACCCCACAAGAGACCCAGTACTTC. Translating it yields CACSLLTPQETQYF.